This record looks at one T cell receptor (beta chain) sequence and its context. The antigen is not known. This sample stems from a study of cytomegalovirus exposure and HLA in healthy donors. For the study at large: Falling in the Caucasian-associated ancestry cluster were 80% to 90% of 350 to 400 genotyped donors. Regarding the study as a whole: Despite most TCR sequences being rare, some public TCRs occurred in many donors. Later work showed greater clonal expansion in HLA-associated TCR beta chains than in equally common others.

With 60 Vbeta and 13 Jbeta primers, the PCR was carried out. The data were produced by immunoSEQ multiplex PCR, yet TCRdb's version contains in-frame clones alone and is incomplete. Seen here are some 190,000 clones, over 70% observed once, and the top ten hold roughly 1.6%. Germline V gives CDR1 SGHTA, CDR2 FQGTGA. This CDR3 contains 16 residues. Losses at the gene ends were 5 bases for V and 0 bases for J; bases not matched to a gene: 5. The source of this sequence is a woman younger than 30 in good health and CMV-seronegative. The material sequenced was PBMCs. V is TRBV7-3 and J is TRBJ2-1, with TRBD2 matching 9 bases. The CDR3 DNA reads TGTGCCAGCAGCCCATTTAGCGGGAGCTCCTACAATGAGCAGTTCTTC. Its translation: CASSPFSGSSYNEQFF. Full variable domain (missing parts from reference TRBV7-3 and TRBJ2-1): GAGVSQTPSNKVTEKGKYVELRCDPISGHTALYWYRQSLGQGPEFLIYFQGTGAADDSGLPNDRFFAVRPEGSVSTLKIQRTERGDSAVYLCASSPFSGSSYNEQFFGPGTRLTVL.